This T cell receptor (beta chain) was observed in a study of cytomegalovirus exposure and HLA in healthy donors. This clone has a handful of counts. The CDR3 runs to 14 residues. Germline trimming cut 2 bases from V and 1 base from J; bases unmatched to any gene: 1. CDR1 and CDR2 (germline): SGHRS, YFSETQ. Researchers ran the PCR with 60 Vbeta and 13 Jbeta primers. The protocol was immunoSEQ multiplex PCR, while the TCRdb copy is restricted to in-frame clones and leaves out a portion. Found here are under 100,000 clones, under 80% of them singletons; the top ten hold approximately 6%. The gene calls are TRBV5-1 and TRBJ1-1; 8 nucleotides align to TRBD1. Sample: PBMCs. This TCR was recovered from a man aged 18 to 29 in good health and CMV-seropositive. The CDR3 nucleotides read TGCGCCAGCAGCTTCACAGGGGGGAACACTGAAGCTTTCTTT. Amino acids: CASSFTGGNTEAFF.